A single sample is the source of the 22 T cell receptor beta chains below, sequenced in a study of T cells in narcolepsy. Sequenced by immunoSEQ multiplex PCR; TCRdb stores in-frame clones only, minus some. The sample consists of over 25,000 clones, under 85% of them appearing once. What was sequenced was CD45RA- memory CD4+ T cells from PBMCs. These receptors came from a human donor with narcolepsy.

The genes are TRBV10-3 and TRBJ1-3; D is uncertain. Germline V gene lookup returns CDR1 ENHRY and CDR2 SYGVKD. V gave up 2 bases and J gave up 4 bases, with 18 bases separating them. This CDR3 is 17 amino acids long. The CDR3 DNA reads as TGTGCCATCAGTGAGCCCGGACGATTCGCCGGGGGAAACACCATATATTTT. Protein: CAISEPGRFAGGNTIYF.

The chain combines TRBV30 with TRBJ1-1; tentatively, D is TRBD1 (5 bases). Trimming pared 3 bases from V and 1 base from J, leaving 12 bases between. CDR3 length: 14 amino acids. Germline V gene sequence: CDR1 GTSNPN, CDR2 SVGIG (reference sequence). The DNA of the CDR3 is TGTGCCTGGAGCTCTCGGGGCGGGAACACTGAAGCTTTCTTT. It is translated as CAWSSRGGNTEAFF.

This chain connects TRBV19 to TRBJ2-3; 16 bases are shared with TRBD2. The CDR3 is 18 amino acids. The V gene end was trimmed by 5 bases and the J gene end by 3 bases; junction bases not matched to a gene: 8. Germline-derived CDR1 and CDR2 are LNHDA and SQIVND (reference sequence). CDR3 in DNA: TGTGCCAGTAGTTTCGGGACTAGCGGGGGGGCCTTTACAGATACGCAGTATTTT. This translates into CASSFGTSGGAFTDTQYF.

The V gene is TRBV30, the J gene TRBJ2-5; D is perhaps TRBD1 (5 bases). This CDR3 region has 13 residues. The germline CDR1 and CDR2 sequences are GTSNPN and SVGIG (reference sequence). V lost 2 bases and J 4 bases, leaving 11 bases between the germline ends. In nucleotides, the CDR3 is TGTGCCTGGAGTAAGGGGCTCCGAGAGACCCAGTACTTC. Its translation: CAWSKGLRETQYF.

This chain uses TRBV29-1 with TRBJ2-7; a possible D gene is TRBD1 (6 bases). This CDR3 region has 13 residues. The V end lost 5 bases, the J end lost 2 bases, and 13 bases lay between the germline ends. Germline-derived CDR1 and CDR2 are SQVTM and ANQGSEA. CDR3 bases: TGCAGCGTTTACAGGGATAGTCCCTACGAGCAGTACTTC. Protein sequence: CSVYRDSPYEQYF.

The genes are TRBV5-4 and TRBJ2-3; TRBD1 might be the D (6 bases). The germline V gene has CDR1 SGHNT and CDR2 YYREEE (reference sequence). The CDR3 totals 17 residues. V lost 4 bases, J lost 2 bases, and 20 bases lay in between. The CDR3 reads CASSPRQEIPSTDTQYF. Written as DNA, the CDR3 is TGTGCCAGCAGCCCCCGACAGGAGATCCCTTCCACAGATACGCAGTATTTT.

This clone was detected once. The chain joins TRBV5-4 to TRBJ2-5; possible D gene TRBD2, 5 bases. Germline lookup yields CDR1 SGHNT and CDR2 YYREEE (reference sequence). V was pared by 3 bases and J by 4 bases, with 10 bases between. The CDR3 runs 13 residues. The CDR3 DNA is TGTGCCAGCAGCTCGGGGAGAGGAGAGACCCAGTACTTC. This gives the protein CASSSGRGETQYF.

The chain links TRBV14 to TRBJ2-1; D is ambiguous. CDR1 is SGHDN, CDR2 FVKESK, per germline. Trimming cost V 1 base and J 0 bases, with 7 bases left between them. The CDR3 has 15 residues. The CDR3 DNA reads as TGTGCCAGCAGCCAAGGTGCGGCCTCCTACAATGAGCAGTTCTTC. Amino acid sequence: CASSQGAASYNEQFF.

The rearrangement joins TRBV13 to TRBJ1-2; D may be TRBD1 (6 bases). The CDR3 consists of 16 residues. V was shortened by 5 bases and J by 7 bases, with 23 bases between the two germline ends. Germline V lookup: CDR1 PRHDT, CDR2 FYEKMQ (reference sequence). DNA of the CDR3: TGTGCCAGCAGCCTATATCCCTCGGAGCGAGGGGGTGGCTACACCTTC. It specifies CASSLYPSERGGGYTF.

The rearrangement uses TRBV6-5 and TRBJ2-3; possibly TRBD1 for D (7 bases). The V end lost 8 bases, the J end lost 0 bases, and 15 bases lay between the germline ends. In germline, CDR1 is MNHEY, CDR2 SVGAGI. CDR3 length equals 15 residues. The CDR3 region has the DNA TGTGCCAGCCTTTGGAGGGGACAGAGCACAGATACGCAGTATTTT. It encodes CASLWRGQSTDTQYF.

Only one count was recorded for this clone. This rearrangement joins TRBV2 to TRBJ2-3; 8 nucleotides match TRBD2. This CDR3 has 15 amino acids. From germline, CDR1 is SNHLY and CDR2 FYNNEI. V shed 6 bases and J 5 bases; nucleotides not matched to a gene: 10. CDR3 nucleotides: TGTGCCAGCAGCCCAAGGGCCAGCGGGGGAGATACGCAGTATTTT. Translation gives CASSPRASGGDTQYF.

V usage is TRBV5-8 and J usage is TRBJ1-1; D is undetermined. The CDR3 spans 13 residues. CDR1 and CDR2 from the germline V gene are SGHTS and YDEGEE. V shed 0 bases and J shed 8 bases, with 11 bases lying between them. The CDR3: CASSLAPQEEAFF. The DNA of the CDR3 is TGTGCCAGCAGCTTGGCGCCTCAAGAGGAAGCTTTCTTT.

Comments on this clone: Without the conserved terminal phenylalanine or tryptophan, this CDR3 likely stems from a read error. No DNA is shown, since the ends of the CDR3 on it are uncertain; the CDR3 is the one TCRdb lists. The chain links TRBV6-6 to TRBJ1-2. The CDR3 extends over 13 residues, inclusive of both ends. In germline, CDR1 is MNHNY, CDR2 SVGAGI (reference sequence). CDR3 amino acids: CASSYSTGQIHSI.

The V call is TRBV19, the J call TRBJ1-3; 8 bases line up with TRBD1. The J segment lost 8 bases and the V segment lost 5 bases, leaving 14 bases of the junction unmatched. Germline V CDR1 and CDR2: LNHDA, SQIVND (reference sequence). This CDR3 has 16 amino acids. The chain's CDR3 is CASSAMRQGREDTIYF. The DNA of the CDR3 is TGTGCCAGTAGTGCCATGAGACAGGGGCGAGAGGACACCATATATTTT.

In its sample, this clone was seen once. The gene calls are TRBV7-2 and TRBJ1-5, with 7 bases identical to TRBD1. This CDR3 is 17 amino acids long. The germline CDR1 and CDR2 sequences are SGHTA and FQGNSA. J lost 2 bases, V lost 1 base, and 8 bases had no gene match. CDR3 DNA sequence: TGTGCCAGCAGCTTAGTCAGGGGGGGTATTGGCAATCAGCCCCAGCATTTT. Its translation: CASSLVRGGIGNQPQHF.

This sequence joins TRBV30 and TRBJ1-3, with TRBD1 matching over 7 bases. Trimming took 7 bases from V and 4 from J; bases not matched to a gene: 10. CDR3 size: 14 residues. The germline gives CDR1 GTSNPN, CDR2 SVGIG (reference sequence). CDR3 residues: CAYRQGDAGNTIYF. The CDR3 nucleotides read TGTGCCTACCGACAGGGCGATGCAGGAAACACCATATATTTT.

The V and J genes are TRBV7-2 and TRBJ1-6; D not certain. The germline CDR1 and CDR2 sequences are SGHTA and FQGNSA. The CDR3 loop spans 13 amino acids. The V end lost 3 bases, the J end lost 2 bases, and 2 bases lay between the germline ends. CDR3 bases: TGTGCCAGCAGCTTCCCCTATAATTCACCCCTCCACTTT. This encodes CASSFPYNSPLHF.

The V call is TRBV7-2, the J call TRBJ2-3; 9 bases map to TRBD2. V gave up 1 base and J gave up 10 bases; unmatched junction bases: 9. CDR1 and CDR2 from the germline V gene are SGHTA and FQGNSA. CDR3 length: 15 amino acids. The CDR3 DNA reads as TGTGCCAGCAGCTTAGAAGCGGGGGGCAGCTCCGCGCAGTATTTT. The encoded protein is CASSLEAGGSSAQYF.

This clone was counted once. The rearrangement links TRBV7-9 to TRBJ2-1; 7 positions agree with TRBD1. The CDR3 length is 13 residues. Germline lookup yields CDR1 SEHNR and CDR2 FQNEAQ (reference sequence). Trimming took 0 bases from V and 9 from J; bases not matched to a gene: 2. The CDR3 nucleotides are TGTGCCAGCAGCTTAGCAGGGGGCTCTGAGCAGTTCTTC. It codes for CASSLAGGSEQFF.

V usage is TRBV6-6 and J usage is TRBJ1-3; D call uncertain. This CDR3 has 14 residues. Germline CDR1 reads MNHNY; CDR2 reads SVGAGI (reference sequence). Between the trimmed V and J ends, which lost 6 bases and 1 base, there was a span of 10 bases. The CDR3 bases are TGTGCCAGCAGCCGTGGGTCTTCTGGAAACACCATATATTTT. This gives the protein CASSRGSSGNTIYF.

In nucleotides, the CDR3 is TGTGCCAGCAGTGAATTAGGGGGCTATGGCTACACCTTC. Translation: CASSELGGYGYTF. The chain links TRBV6-1 to TRBJ1-2; possible D gene TRBD1, 6 bases. The V gene's germline CDR1 is MNHNS and CDR2 SASEGT. Trimming pared 2 bases from V and 4 bases from J, leaving 8 bases between. The CDR3 runs 13 residues.

The chain uses TRBV5-4 and TRBJ2-7; D tentatively fits TRBD1 or TRBD2 (5 bases each). Germline values: CDR1 SGHNT, CDR2 YYREEE (reference sequence). Trimming left V 3 bases short and J 2 bases short, with 12 bases between. CDR3 size: 14 residues. The CDR3 region is CASSSPGPPYEQYF. The DNA of the CDR3 is TGTGCCAGCAGCTCCCCGGGGCCCCCCTACGAGCAGTACTTC.